These 3 T cell receptor beta chains were all obtained from the same sample, sequenced in a study of T cell responses to AZD1222 COVID-19 vaccine. Measured with immunoSEQ multiplex PCR; TCRdb has only the in-frame clones, and not every one. The sample has over 150,000 clones; about nine tenths are singletons. The sample consisted of peripheral blood, taken on day 0 of AZD1222 vaccination. Every receptor here comes from an adult in good health.

V is TRBV30 and J is TRBJ2-7; D could derive from TRBD1 or TRBD2 (5 bases each). Trimming pared 4 bases from V and 6 bases from J, leaving 19 bases between. The CDR3 has 14 residues. Germline V gives CDR1 GTSNPN, CDR2 SVGIG (reference sequence). The CDR3 sequence is CAWTPPGIAIEQYF. For the CDR3, the DNA is TGTGCCTGGACCCCCCCAGGGATAGCGATCGAGCAGTACTTC.

The chain carries TRBV28 and TRBJ1-1; D unclear. With 6 bases removed from V and 0 bases from J, the gap between germline ends came to 14 bases. The CDR3 length is 15 residues. Germline loops: CDR1 MDHEN, CDR2 SYDVKM. CDR3 coding DNA: TGTGCCAGCAGCACCCGGAGGGTAATGAACACTGAAGCTTTCTTT. Translating gives CASSTRRVMNTEAFF.

This chain links TRBV9 with TRBJ2-5; 8 nucleotides align to TRBD2. The V gene's germline CDR1 is SGDLS and CDR2 YYNGEE. The V segment lost 1 base and the J segment 5 bases; nucleotides outside the gene matches: 4. The CDR3 runs to 14 residues. The CDR3 sequence: CASSVNGGAETQYF. Written as DNA, the CDR3 is TGTGCCAGCAGCGTAAACGGGGGGGCGGAGACCCAGTACTTC.